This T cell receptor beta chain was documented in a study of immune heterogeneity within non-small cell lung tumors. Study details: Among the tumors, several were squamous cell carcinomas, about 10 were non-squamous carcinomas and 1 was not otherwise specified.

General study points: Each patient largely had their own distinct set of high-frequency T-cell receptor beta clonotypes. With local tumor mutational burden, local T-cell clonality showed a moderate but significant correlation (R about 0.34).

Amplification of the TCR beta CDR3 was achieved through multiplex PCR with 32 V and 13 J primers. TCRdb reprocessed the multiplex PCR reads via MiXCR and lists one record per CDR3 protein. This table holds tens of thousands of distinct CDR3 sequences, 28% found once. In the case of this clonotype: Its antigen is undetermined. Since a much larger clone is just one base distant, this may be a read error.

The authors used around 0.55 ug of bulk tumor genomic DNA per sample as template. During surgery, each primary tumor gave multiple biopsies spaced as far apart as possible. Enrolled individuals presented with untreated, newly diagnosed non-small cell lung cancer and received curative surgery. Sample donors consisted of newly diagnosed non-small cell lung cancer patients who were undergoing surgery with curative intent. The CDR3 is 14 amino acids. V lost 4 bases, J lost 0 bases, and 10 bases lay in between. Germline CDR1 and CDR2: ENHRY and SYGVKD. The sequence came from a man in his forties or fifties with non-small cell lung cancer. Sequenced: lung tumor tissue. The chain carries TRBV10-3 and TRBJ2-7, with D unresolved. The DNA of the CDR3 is TGTGCCATCAGTGTGTCCGATCGCTCCTACGAGCAGTACTTC. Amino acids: CAISVSDRSYEQYF.